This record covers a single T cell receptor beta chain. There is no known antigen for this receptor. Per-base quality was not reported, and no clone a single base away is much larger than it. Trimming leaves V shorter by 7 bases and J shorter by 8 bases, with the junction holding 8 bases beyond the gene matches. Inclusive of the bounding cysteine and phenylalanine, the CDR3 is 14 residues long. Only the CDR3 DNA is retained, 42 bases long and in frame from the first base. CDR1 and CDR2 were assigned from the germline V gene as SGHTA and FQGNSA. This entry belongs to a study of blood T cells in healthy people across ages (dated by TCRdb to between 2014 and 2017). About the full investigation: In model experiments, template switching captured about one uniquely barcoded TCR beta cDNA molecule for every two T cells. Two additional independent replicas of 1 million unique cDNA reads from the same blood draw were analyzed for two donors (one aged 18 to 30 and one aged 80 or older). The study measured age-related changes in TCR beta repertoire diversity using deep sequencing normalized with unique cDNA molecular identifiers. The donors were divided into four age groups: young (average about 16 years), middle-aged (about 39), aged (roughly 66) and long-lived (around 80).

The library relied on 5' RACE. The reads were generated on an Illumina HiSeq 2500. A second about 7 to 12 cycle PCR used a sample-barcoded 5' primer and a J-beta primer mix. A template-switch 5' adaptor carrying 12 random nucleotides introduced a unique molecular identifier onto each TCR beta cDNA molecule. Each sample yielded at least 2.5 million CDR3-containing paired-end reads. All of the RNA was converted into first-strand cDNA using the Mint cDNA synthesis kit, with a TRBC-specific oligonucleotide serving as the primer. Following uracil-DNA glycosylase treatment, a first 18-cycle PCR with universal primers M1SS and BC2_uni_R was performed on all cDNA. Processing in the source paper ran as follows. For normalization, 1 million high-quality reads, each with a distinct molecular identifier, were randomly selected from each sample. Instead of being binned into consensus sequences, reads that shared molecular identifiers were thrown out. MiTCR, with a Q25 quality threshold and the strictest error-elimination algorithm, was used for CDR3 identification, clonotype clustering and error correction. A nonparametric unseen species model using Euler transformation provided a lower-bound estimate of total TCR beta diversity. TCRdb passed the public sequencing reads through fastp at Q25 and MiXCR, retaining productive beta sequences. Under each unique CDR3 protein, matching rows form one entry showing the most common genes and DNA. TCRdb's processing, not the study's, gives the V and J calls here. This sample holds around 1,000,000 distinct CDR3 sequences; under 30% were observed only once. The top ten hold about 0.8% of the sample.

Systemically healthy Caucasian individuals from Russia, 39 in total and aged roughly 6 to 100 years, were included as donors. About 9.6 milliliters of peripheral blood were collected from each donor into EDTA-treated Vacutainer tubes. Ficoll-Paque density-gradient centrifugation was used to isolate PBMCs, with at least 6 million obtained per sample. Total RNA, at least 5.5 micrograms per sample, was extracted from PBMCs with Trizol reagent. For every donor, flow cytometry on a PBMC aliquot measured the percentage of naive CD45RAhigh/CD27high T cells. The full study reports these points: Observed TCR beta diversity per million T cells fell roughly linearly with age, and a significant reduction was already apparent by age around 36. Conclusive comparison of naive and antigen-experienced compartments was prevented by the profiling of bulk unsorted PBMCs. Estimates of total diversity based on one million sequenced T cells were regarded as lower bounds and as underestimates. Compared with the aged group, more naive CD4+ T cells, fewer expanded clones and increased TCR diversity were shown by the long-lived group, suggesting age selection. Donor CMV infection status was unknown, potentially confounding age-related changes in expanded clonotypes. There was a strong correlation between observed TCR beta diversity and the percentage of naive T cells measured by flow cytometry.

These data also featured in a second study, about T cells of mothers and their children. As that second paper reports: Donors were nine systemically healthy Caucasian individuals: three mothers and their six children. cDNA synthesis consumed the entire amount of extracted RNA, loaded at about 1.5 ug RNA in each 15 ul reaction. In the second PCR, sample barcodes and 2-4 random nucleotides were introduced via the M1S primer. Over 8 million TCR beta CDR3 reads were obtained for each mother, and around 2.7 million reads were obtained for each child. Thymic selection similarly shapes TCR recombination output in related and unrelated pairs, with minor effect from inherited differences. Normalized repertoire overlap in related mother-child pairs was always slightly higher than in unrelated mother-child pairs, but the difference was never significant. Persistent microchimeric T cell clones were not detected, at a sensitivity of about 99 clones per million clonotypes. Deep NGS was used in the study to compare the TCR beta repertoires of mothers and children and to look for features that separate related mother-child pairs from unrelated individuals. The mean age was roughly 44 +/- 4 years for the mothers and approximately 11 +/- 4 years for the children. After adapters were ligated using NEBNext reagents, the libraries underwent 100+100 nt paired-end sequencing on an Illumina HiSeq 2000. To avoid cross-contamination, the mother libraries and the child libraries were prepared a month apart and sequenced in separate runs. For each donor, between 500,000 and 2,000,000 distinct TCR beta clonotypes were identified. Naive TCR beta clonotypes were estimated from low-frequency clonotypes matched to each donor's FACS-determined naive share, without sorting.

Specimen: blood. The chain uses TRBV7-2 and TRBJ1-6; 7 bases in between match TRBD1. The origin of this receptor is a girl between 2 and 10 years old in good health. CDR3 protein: CASTLGQSYSPLHF. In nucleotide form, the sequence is TGTGCCAGCACCTTGGGACAGTCTTATTCACCCCTCCACTTT.